A single sample gave rise to the 32 T cell receptor beta chains below, sequenced in a study of OX40 agonist ivuxolimab in advanced cancers. Sequenced by immunoSEQ multiplex PCR; TCRdb stores in-frame clones only, minus some. Here the sample spans roughly 22,000 clones, 70% to 90% being singletons. The sequencing here drew on CD4+ or CD8+ T cells sorted from blood, taken in a trial of the OX40 agonist ivuxolimab. These receptor sequences come from an adult with an advanced solid tumor such as melanoma, head and neck, liver or kidney cancer.

CDR3 loop: CAWTPTGNEQYF. CDR3 in DNA: TGTGCCTGGACCCCAACCGGGAACGAGCAGTACTTC. The rearrangement joins TRBV30 to TRBJ2-7; possibly TRBD2 for D (5 bases). The ends were cut back, 4 bases at V and 5 bases at J, with 12 bases in the middle. CDR1 is GTSNPN, CDR2 SVGIG, per germline (reference sequence). The CDR3 consists of 12 residues. The whole variable domain, remainder taken from reference TRBV30 and TRBJ2-7, is SQTIHQWPATLVQPVGSPLSLECTVEGTSNPNLYWYRQAAGRGLQLLFYSVGIGQISSEVPQNLSASRPQDRQFILSSKKLLLSDSGFYLCAWTPTGNEQYFGPGTRLTVT.

The chain couples TRBV7-2 to TRBJ2-7; 10 bases map to TRBD1. Trimming took 5 bases from V and 2 from J; bases not matched to a gene: 6. The CDR3 loop spans 15 amino acids. Germline CDR1 is SGHTA and CDR2 is FQGNSA. The CDR3 DNA is TGTGCCAGCAGCCGGACAGGGGGGGATCCCTACGAGCAGTACTTC. This codes for CASSRTGGDPYEQYF.

The V call is TRBV30, the J call TRBJ2-5, with 15 positions matching TRBD2. The CDR3 is made up of 16 amino acids. Germline trimming cut 5 bases from V and 4 bases from J; bases unmatched to any gene: 8. Germline CDR1 GTSNPN, CDR2 SVGIG (reference sequence). The CDR3 nucleotides read TGTGCCTGGGTACTTCCGGGACTAGCGGGAGGAGAGACCCAGTACTTC. Translating gives CAWVLPGLAGGETQYF. The full variable domain, in which reference TRBV30 and TRBJ2-5 provide the parts outside the CDR3, is SQTIHQWPATLVQPVGSPLSLECTVEGTSNPNLYWYRQAAGRGLQLLFYSVGIGQISSEVPQNLSASRPQDRQFILSSKKLLLSDSGFYLCAWVLPGLAGGETQYFGPGTRLLVL.

The chain employs TRBV11-3 and TRBJ2-3, with 10 bases aligning to TRBD2. The CDR3 covers 16 residues. CDR1 and CDR2 (germline): SGHNT, YENEEA. Trimming took 8 bases from V and 1 from J; bases not matched to a gene: 9. CDR3: CASLAGDHWGTDTQYF. The DNA of the CDR3 is TGTGCCAGCCTAGCGGGAGATCATTGGGGCACAGATACGCAGTATTTT. The variable domain in full, with the rest retrieved from reference TRBV11-3 and TRBJ2-3, is EAGVVQSPRYKIIEKKQPVAFWCNPISGHNTLYWYLQNLGQGPELLIRYENEEAVDDSQLPKDRFSAERLKGVDSTLKIQPAELGDSAVYLCASLAGDHWGTDTQYFGPGTRLTVL.

The V gene is TRBV6-1, the J gene TRBJ2-5; D is uncertain. CDR3 length: 11 residues. Per the germline V gene, CDR1 is MNHNS and CDR2 is SASEGT. With 6 bases removed from V and 2 bases from J, the gap between germline ends came to 4 bases. The CDR3 DNA follows: TGTGCCAGCAGGAATCAAGAGACCCAGTACTTC. Translated: CASRNQETQYF.

This rearrangement joins TRBV11-3 to TRBJ1-1; D is uncertain. The CDR3 has 14 amino acids. The germline gives CDR1 SGHNT, CDR2 YENEEA. Between the trimmed V and J ends, which lost 5 bases and 5 bases, there was a span of 15 bases. DNA of the CDR3: TGTGCCAGCAGCCGTCCGGACGGTAGGACTGAAGCTTTCTTT. Its protein is CASSRPDGRTEAFF.

V gene TRBV11-3 combines with J gene TRBJ2-1; no clear D. The V and J ends lost 4 bases and 8 bases respectively, with 12 bases between them. Germline V gene data show CDR1 as SGHNT and CDR2 as YENEEA. The length of the CDR3 is 13 residues. The CDR3 is CASSWFRLYEQFF. Here the CDR3 DNA reads TGTGCCAGCAGCTGGTTCCGTTTGTATGAGCAGTTCTTC.

This clone was seen a few times. The V call is TRBV9, the J call TRBJ1-2, with TRBD1 as a possible D gene (5 bases). The CDR3 loop spans 14 amino acids. CDR1 is SGDLS, CDR2 YYNGEE, per germline. Trimming removed 0 bases at V and 8 bases at J, with 14 bases between. CDR3 in amino acids: CASSVGGTAEGYTF. CDR3 nucleotide sequence: TGTGCCAGCAGCGTAGGAGGGACGGCAGAGGGCTACACCTTC. Variable domain in full (rest from reference TRBV9 and TRBJ1-2): DSGVTQTPKHLITATGQRVTLRCSPRSGDLSVYWYQQSLDQGLQFLIQYYNGEERAKGNILERFSAQQFPDLHSELNLSSLELGDSALYFCASSVGGTAEGYTFGSGTRLTVV.

The rearrangement uses TRBV5-4 and TRBJ1-2; tentatively, D is TRBD1 (5 bases). This CDR3 has 15 amino acids. Trimming took off 7 bases at V and 2 bases at J, with 18 bases between the two ends. The germline CDR1 and CDR2 sequences are SGHNT and YYREEE (reference sequence). The CDR3 bases are TGTGCCAGCTCTCCGGAAGGGGTTGCCAACTATGGCTACACCTTC. This translates into CASSPEGVANYGYTF.

This clone was counted only a few times. The V gene is TRBV6-4, the J gene TRBJ1-1; weak D call: TRBD1 (5 bases). Trimming took off 0 bases at V and 8 bases at J, with 16 bases between the two ends. The CDR3 length is 15 residues. CDR1 MRHNA and CDR2 SNTAGT come from the germline V gene. The CDR3 sequence is CASSDSAGFNTEAFF. CDR3 DNA: TGTGCCAGCAGTGACTCGGCAGGGTTTAATACCGAAGCTTTCTTT.

J is TRBJ2-2 and V is TRBV9; TRBD2 is a possible D gene (6 bases). Germline CDR1 reads SGDLS; CDR2 reads YYNGEE. V lost 4 bases, J lost 3 bases, and 22 bases lay in between. The CDR3 is 18 residues long. CDR3 coding DNA: TGTGCCAGCAGCCCAAGTTTTTCCCTAGCGTATTACACCGGGGAGCTGTTTTTT. Protein product: CASSPSFSLAYYTGELFF.

CDR3 loop: CASSTEGYTEAFF. CDR3 sequence (DNA): TGTGCCAGCAGTACCGAGGGGTACACTGAAGCTTTCTTT. The V call is TRBV27, the J call TRBJ1-1; possible D gene TRBD1, 5 bases. Germline CDR1 is MNHEY and CDR2 is SMNVEV (reference sequence). The CDR3 spans 13 residues. V lost 5 bases and J lost 3, with 10 bases in between.

The chain employs TRBV28 and TRBJ2-1; 7 nucleotides line up with TRBD2. V shed 7 bases and J 0 bases; nucleotides not matched to a gene: 3. CDR3 length: 14 amino acids. Germline V gene data show CDR1 as MDHEN and CDR2 as SYDVKM. The CDR3, as DNA: TGTGCCAGCAACCGCGGGAGCTCCTACAATGAGCAGTTCTTC. It codes for CASNRGSSYNEQFF.

J is TRBJ1-1 and V is TRBV11-3; 7 bases align to TRBD1. Germline trimming cut 2 bases from V and 0 bases from J; bases unmatched to any gene: 9. CDR3 size: 17 residues. Germline V gives CDR1 SGHNT, CDR2 YENEEA. The CDR3 bases are TGTGCCAGCAGCTTAAGGGGGGCAGGGGGTATGAACACTGAAGCTTTCTTT. Protein product: CASSLRGAGGMNTEAFF.

This clone was found a few times. The V call is TRBV9, the J call TRBJ1-4; a weak D match, TRBD1 (6 bases). In germline, CDR1 is SGDLS, CDR2 YYNGEE. V was cut by 4 bases and J by 10 bases, with 17 bases left in between. The CDR3 loop spans 14 amino acids. The CDR3 bases are TGTGCCAGCAGCCCATCACAGGGTGATGGAAAACTGTTTTTT. Amino acid sequence: CASSPSQGDGKLFF. The whole variable domain, filled in from reference TRBV9 and TRBJ1-4, reads DSGVTQTPKHLITATGQRVTLRCSPRSGDLSVYWYQQSLDQGLQFLIQYYNGEERAKGNILERFSAQQFPDLHSELNLSSLELGDSALYFCASSPSQGDGKLFFGSGTQLSVL.

The V gene is TRBV6-5, the J gene TRBJ1-2; TRBD1 is a possible D gene (5 bases). V shed 4 bases and J shed 6 bases, with 18 bases lying between them. The length of the CDR3 is 15 residues. CDR1 and CDR2 (germline): MNHEY, SVGAGI. This chain's CDR3 is CASSFQQVPWDGYTF. The DNA of the CDR3 is TGTGCCAGCAGTTTCCAACAGGTGCCGTGGGATGGCTACACCTTC.

The chain recombines TRBV11-3 with TRBJ1-1, with TRBD1 identical over 7 bases. V shed 1 base, J shed 4 bases, and the junction held 6 bases outside the gene matches. Germline V CDR1 and CDR2: SGHNT, YENEEA. This CDR3 comprises 15 residues. The CDR3 reads CASSLGFQGVTEAFF. CDR3 nucleotides: TGTGCCAGCAGCTTAGGCTTCCAGGGGGTCACTGAAGCTTTCTTT.

This clone was seen once. The CDR3 reads CASSGWGSNEKLFF. The CDR3 DNA is TGTGCCAGCAGCGGGTGGGGAAGTAATGAAAAACTGTTTTTT. This chain connects TRBV5-5 to TRBJ1-4; D is uncertain. The V and J ends lost 4 bases and 4 bases respectively, with 11 bases between them. This CDR3 comprises 14 residues. From germline, CDR1 is SGHKS and CDR2 YYEKEE (reference sequence). The full variable domain, its missing parts supplied by reference TRBV5-5 and TRBJ1-4, is DAGVTQSPTHLIKTRGQQVTLRCSPISGHKSVSWYQQVLGQGPQFIFQYYEKEERGRGNFPDRFSARQFPNYSSELNVNALLLGDSALYLCASSGWGSNEKLFFGSGTQLSVL.

The CDR3 loop reads CASSIVAEREQYF. CDR3 bases: TGTGCCAGTAGTATAGTTGCTGAGCGGGAGCAGTACTTC. The genes are TRBV19 and TRBJ2-7; tentatively, D is TRBD2 (5 bases). The CDR3 totals 13 residues. CDR1 and CDR2 (germline): LNHDA, SQIVND (reference sequence). Trimming pared 1 base from V and 7 bases from J, leaving 11 bases between. The variable domain in full, completed from reference TRBV19 and TRBJ2-7, reads DGGITQSPKYLFRKEGQNVTLSCEQNLNHDAMYWYRQDPGQGLRLIYYSQIVNDFQKGDIAEGYSVSREKKESFPLTVTSAQKNPTAFYLCASSIVAEREQYFGPGTRLTVT.

This clone was seen just once. The chain links TRBV27 to TRBJ2-7, with D perhaps TRBD1 or TRBD2 (7 bases each). Germline CDR1 reads MNHEY; CDR2 reads SMNVEV (reference sequence). V dropped 6 bases and J dropped 3 bases, with 12 bases sitting between them. This CDR3 has 13 amino acids. The CDR3 sequence: CASRGRDSYEQYF. In DNA, the CDR3 is TGTGCCAGCAGGGGGAGGGACAGCTACGAGCAGTACTTC.

The rearrangement links TRBV13 to TRBJ2-3; D uncertain. The CDR3 runs to 12 residues. From germline, CDR1 is PRHDT and CDR2 FYEKMQ (reference sequence). Trimming cost V 4 bases and J 5 bases, with 7 bases left between them. As DNA, the CDR3 is TGTGCCAGCAGCTCGTACCGAGATACGCAGTATTTT. It specifies CASSSYRDTQYF.

This clone was counted a few times. The chain employs TRBV7-9 and TRBJ2-1; no reliable D call. Trimming pared 5 bases from V and 3 bases from J, leaving 14 bases between. Germline V gene data show CDR1 as SEHNR and CDR2 as FQNEAQ (reference sequence). The CDR3 is 15 residues long. The CDR3 sequence: CASSPVLTYYNEQFF. The CDR3 DNA is TGTGCCAGCAGCCCGGTCCTAACATACTACAATGAGCAGTTCTTC.

The rearrangement uses TRBV18 and TRBJ2-5, with D perhaps matching TRBD1 or TRBD2 (5 bases each). This CDR3 comprises 12 residues. Germline V CDR1 and CDR2: KGHSH, LQKENI. V was cut by 6 bases and J by 1 base, with 6 bases left in between. CDR3 nucleotide sequence: TGTGCCAGCTCCGGGACCCAAGAGACCCAGTACTTC. It yields the protein CASSGTQETQYF. Using reference TRBV18 and TRBJ2-5 for the parts outside the CDR3, the full variable domain is NAGVMQNPRHLVRRRGQEARLRCSPMKGHSHVYWYRQLPEEGLKFMVYLQKENIIDESGMPKERFSAEFPKEGPSILRIQQVVRGDSAAYFCASSGTQETQYFGPGTRLLVL.

The chain uses TRBV28 and TRBJ2-7; D remains unclear. V was clipped by 2 bases and J by 7 bases, with 15 bases between them. CDR1 and CDR2 from the germline V gene are MDHEN and SYDVKM. The length of the CDR3 is 14 residues. The CDR3, as DNA: TGTGCCAGCAGTTTAACCGGCGTGGGCGGAGAGCAGTACTTC. Residues: CASSLTGVGGEQYF.

This chain connects TRBV5-6 to TRBJ2-5; 9 bases align to TRBD2. The CDR3 length is 16 residues. Germline V gene lookup returns CDR1 SGHDT and CDR2 YYEEEE. J was trimmed by 0 bases and V by 0 bases; bases with no gene match: 3. As DNA, the CDR3 is TGTGCCAGCAGCTTGGTAGTAGCGGGAGACCAAGAGACCCAGTACTTC. It specifies CASSLVVAGDQETQYF.

This clone showed up just once. The genes are TRBV15 and TRBJ1-2, with 7 bases that match TRBD1. The CDR3 is made up of 16 amino acids. The junction had 5 bases not matched to a gene; V was cut back by 1 base and J by 0 bases. The V gene's germline CDR1 is LNHNV and CDR2 YYDKDF (reference sequence). The DNA for the CDR3 is TGTGCCACCAGCAGAGTACGACAGGGCCCTAACTATGGCTACACCTTC. Translating gives CATSRVRQGPNYGYTF.

The rearrangement uses TRBV4-1 and TRBJ2-7; possibly TRBD2 for D (6 bases). Germline V gene sequence: CDR1 MGHRA, CDR2 YSYEKL. The CDR3 is 15 residues long. V dropped 0 bases and J dropped 4 bases, with 13 bases sitting between them. CDR3 coding DNA: TGCGCCAGCAGCCAAGATCCCGGGGGACGATACGAGCAGTACTTC. This encodes CASSQDPGGRYEQYF.

This chain uses TRBV27 with TRBJ2-1; possible D gene TRBD1, 5 bases. V was shortened by 3 bases and J by 10 bases, with 13 bases between the two germline ends. CDR3 length: 13 residues. Germline V gives CDR1 MNHEY, CDR2 SMNVEV (reference sequence). The CDR3 loop reads CASSLAWGWEQFF. CDR3 bases: TGTGCCAGCAGTTTGGCCTGGGGCTGGGAGCAGTTCTTC.

The V call is TRBV2, the J call TRBJ2-1; D gene ambiguous. The CDR3 has 10 amino acids. V shed 5 bases and J shed 5 bases, with 1 base lying between them. CDR1 is SNHLY, CDR2 FYNNEI, per germline. The CDR3 nucleotides read TGTGCCAGCAGTAACAATGAGCAGTTCTTC. Amino acids: CASSNNEQFF.

The chain recombines TRBV9 with TRBJ1-2; a possible D gene is TRBD1 (6 bases). Germline CDR1 and CDR2: SGDLS and YYNGEE. The CDR3 loop spans 14 amino acids. The ends were cut back, 0 bases at V and 6 bases at J, with 12 bases in the middle. CDR3 DNA sequence: TGTGCCAGCAGCGTAGCGGGCCCAGGGGATGGCTACACCTTC. Its translation is CASSVAGPGDGYTF.

CDR3 protein: CASSIGSGYEQYF. CDR3 coding DNA: TGTGCCAGTAGTATAGGGTCGGGCTACGAGCAGTACTTC. V is TRBV19 and J is TRBJ2-7; D remains ambiguous. CDR3 length: 13 amino acids. Germline V CDR1 and CDR2: LNHDA, SQIVND (reference sequence). Trimming stripped 1 base from V and 3 bases from J, with 7 bases between.

V and J are TRBV15 and TRBJ2-3; 8 nucleotides line up with TRBD2. Germline loops: CDR1 LNHNV, CDR2 YYDKDF (reference sequence). After removal of 4 bases from V and 3 bases from J, the junction contained 12 bases not matched to a gene. The CDR3 is made up of 17 amino acids. As DNA, the CDR3 is TGTGCCACCAGCACCAGCTTTAGCGGGGCCTGGACAGATACGCAGTATTTT. Amino acid sequence: CATSTSFSGAWTDTQYF.